The sequence of this T cell receptor beta chain was determined in a study of CXCR3-negative and CXCR3-positive naive CD8 T cells. General study points: Diversity proved comparably high across both naive subsets and much lower in memory CD8+ cells.

With regard to this clonotype: Its antigen is still unknown.

TRB cDNA libraries were made by UMI-labeled 5' RACE. TCRdb re-called the 5' RACE reads, yielding one record per CDR3 amino acid sequence without DNA. The sample has some 130,000 distinct CDR3 sequences. All CD8+ T cell subsets were sorted in triplicate at 250,000 to 300,000 cells each. The germline CDR1 and CDR2 sequences are SGHTA and FQGTGA. The CDR3 totals 15 residues. Source material: naive CXCR3- CD8+ T cells from blood. Described subset: CD45RO-CCR7+CD27+CD95- naive CD8+ T cells lacking CXCR3 (TNR3-). The chain has TRBV7-3 and TRBJ2-2; the D call from TCRdb, TRBD2, cannot be confirmed without DNA. The sequence was obtained from a human donor in good health. Some clones in this sample may be carry-over from other donors' samples. The CDR3 sequence is CASSPISGSTGELFF.